The 29 T cell receptor beta chains below all came from one sample that was sequenced in a study of blood T cell repertoires in COVID-19. Profiling relied on immunoSEQ multiplex PCR, and the TCRdb table lists in-frame clones only, not all of them. The table records about 75,000 clones, around nine tenths of them present only once. The specimen sequenced was peripheral blood. The source of these receptors is a human donor in a cohort sampled during active COVID-19.

V is TRBV12-5 and J is TRBJ1-5; 7 nucleotides line up with TRBD1. This CDR3 region has 14 residues. The junction had 2 bases not matched to a gene; V was cut back by 1 base and J by 5 bases. CDR1 LGHNT and CDR2 FRNRAP come from the germline V gene. This CDR3 reads CASGLGDSYQPQHF. CDR3 sequence (DNA): TGTGCTAGTGGTTTGGGGGACAGCTATCAGCCCCAGCATTTT.

This chain joins TRBV7-2 and TRBJ1-2; possibly TRBD1 for D (6 bases). Trimming pared 2 bases from V and 5 bases from J, leaving 15 bases between. CDR1 is SGHTA, CDR2 FQGNSA, per germline. CDR3 size: 15 residues. CDR3: CASSLRQRGGYGYTF. The CDR3 bases are TGTGCCAGCAGCTTAAGACAGCGAGGGGGTTATGGCTACACCTTC.

The chain employs TRBV7-8 and TRBJ1-1, with 9 positions matching TRBD1. CDR3 length equals 15 residues. V gave up 4 bases and J gave up 1 base; unmatched junction bases: 4. Germline CDR1 reads SGHVS; CDR2 reads FQNEAQ. CDR3 in amino acids: CASSSQGAWNTEAFF. As DNA, the CDR3 is TGTGCCAGCAGCTCACAGGGGGCTTGGAACACTGAAGCTTTCTTT.

The rearrangement uses TRBV19 and TRBJ1-6; unclear D gene. The germline CDR1 and CDR2 sequences are LNHDA and SQIVND (reference sequence). V was clipped by 3 bases and J by 5 bases, with 8 bases between them. This CDR3 has 14 amino acids. The CDR3, as DNA: TGTGCCAGTAGTATCCCACGGGATAATTCACCCCTCCACTTT. Residues: CASSIPRDNSPLHF.

The chain carries TRBV6-5 and TRBJ1-3; maybe TRBD1 (6 bases). V lost 6 bases and J lost 0, with 9 bases in between. The length of the CDR3 is 14 residues. The germline CDR1 and CDR2 sequences are MNHEY and SVGAGI. The CDR3 region has the DNA TGTGCCAGCAGCACGACAGGCTCTGGAAACACCATATATTTT. Residues: CASSTTGSGNTIYF.

The genes are TRBV5-1 and TRBJ2-1; TRBD1 matches 11 bases. From germline, CDR1 is SGHRS and CDR2 YFSETQ. The CDR3 totals 16 residues. Losses at the gene ends were 2 bases for V and 8 bases for J; bases not matched to a gene: 9. The CDR3 reads CASSLNQGQGGHEQFF. DNA of the CDR3: TGCGCCAGCAGCTTAAACCAGGGACAGGGGGGCCATGAGCAGTTCTTC. Variable domain in full (rest from reference TRBV5-1 and TRBJ2-1): KAGVTQTPRYLIKTRGQQVTLSCSPISGHRSVSWYQQTPGQGLQFLFEYFSETQRNKGNFPGRFSGRQFSNSRSEMNVSTLELGDSALYLCASSLNQGQGGHEQFFGPGTRLTVL.

This rearrangement joins TRBV28 to TRBJ1-5; the D gene is possibly TRBD1 (6 bases). Trimming shortened V by 4 bases and J by 5 bases, and 12 bases separated the two germline ends. Germline CDR1 and CDR2: MDHEN and SYDVKM. The CDR3 has 14 residues. The CDR3 DNA is TGTGCCAGCAGTTCAGGACAGCCTGATCAGCCCCAGCATTTT. Its translation: CASSSGQPDQPQHF.

The chain couples TRBV6-5 to TRBJ2-2, with 10 bases identical to TRBD2. Germline lookup yields CDR1 MNHEY and CDR2 SVGAGI. Germline trimming cut 2 bases from V and 8 bases from J; bases unmatched to any gene: 2. The CDR3 consists of 14 residues. The CDR3 DNA reads TGTGCCAGCAGTTACGGACTAGCGGTGGGGGAGCTGTTTTTT. Encoded protein: CASSYGLAVGELFF.

This clone occurred once. The CDR3 DNA is TGTGCCAGCAGCTCTACGACAGGGTTAAGGGAGCAGTACTTC. Its translation: CASSSTTGLREQYF. The chain carries TRBV3-1 (or the pseudogene TRBV3-2) and TRBJ2-7; the match to TRBD1 covers 7 bases. The CDR3 runs to 14 residues. Trimming at V came to 5 bases and at J to 7 bases, leaving 11 bases not matched to a gene. The V gene's germline CDR1 is LGHDT and CDR2 YNNKEL (reference sequence).

The CDR3 DNA is TGTGCCAGTAGTACAGAGACAGGGCAGAGCTACACCTTC. Encoded protein: CASSTETGQSYTF. The V and J genes are TRBV19 and TRBJ1-2; the match to TRBD1 covers 7 bases. The trim removed 4 bases at V and 9 bases at J, leaving 8 bases unmatched. The length of the CDR3 is 13 residues. Germline V CDR1 and CDR2: LNHDA, SQIVND (reference sequence).

The chain links TRBV7-5 to TRBJ1-4; the tabulated D call, TRBD1, remains unverified against the DNA. TRBV7-5 is flagged as a pseudogene. The length of the CDR3 is 13 residues. The CDR3 spells CVRSRRGNEKLFF. In DNA, the CDR3 is TGTGTCAGAAGCCGAAGGGGTAATGAAAAACTGTTTTTT.

The chain has TRBV7-9 and TRBJ2-3, with a tentative D call TRBD2 (5 bases). V shed 4 bases and J shed 4 bases, with 18 bases lying between them. CDR1 is SEHNR and CDR2 is FQNEAQ in the germline V gene (reference sequence). This CDR3 has 16 amino acids. The CDR3 loop reads CASSSLEGRIADTQYF. The CDR3 bases are TGTGCCAGCAGCTCGCTCGAGGGTCGAATAGCAGATACGCAGTATTTT.

The chain carries TRBV4-1 and TRBJ1-3; D call uncertain. CDR3 length: 15 residues. Between the trimmed V and J ends, which lost 1 base and 4 bases, there was a span of 11 bases. Germline V CDR1 and CDR2: MGHRA, YSYEKL. The CDR3 is CASSQGLREGNTIYF. The CDR3 coding sequence is TGCGCCAGCAGCCAAGGTCTTCGGGAAGGAAACACCATATATTTT.

The chain links TRBV10-3 to TRBJ1-6, with 11 bases aligning to TRBD1. V lost 8 bases to trimming and J lost 4 bases; unmatched junction nucleotides: 1. This CDR3 is built from 14 residues. The germline CDR1 and CDR2 sequences are ENHRY and SYGVKD. The DNA for the CDR3 is TGTGCCATCGGGACAGGGGGTTATAATTCACCCCTCCACTTT. It encodes CAIGTGGYNSPLHF.

The J gene is TRBJ2-1, the V gene TRBV5-1, with 10 bases aligning to TRBD2. The CDR3 contains 16 residues. The V segment lost 5 bases and the J segment 4 bases; nucleotides outside the gene matches: 9. The germline V gene encodes CDR1 SGHRS and CDR2 YFSETQ. CDR3 nucleotide sequence: TGCGCCAGCAGAGATCTTAGCGGGGGGAGATACAATGAGCAGTTCTTC. It specifies CASRDLSGGRYNEQFF.

A single count supports this clone. V and J are TRBV20-1 and TRBJ2-1, with 9 bases lining up with TRBD2. CDR1 DFQATT and CDR2 SNEGSKA come from the germline V gene (reference sequence). J was trimmed by 6 bases and V by 3 bases; bases with no gene match: 6. This CDR3 comprises 14 residues. The CDR3 protein is CSASRAGGPNEQFF. The CDR3 DNA is TGCAGTGCTAGTCGGGCGGGGGGGCCCAATGAGCAGTTCTTC.

This clone came up a few times. This chain joins TRBV27 and TRBJ1-6; D remains ambiguous. The CDR3 consists of 16 residues. Trimming took off 7 bases at V and 0 bases at J, with 13 bases between the two ends. Per the germline V gene, CDR1 is MNHEY and CDR2 is SMNVEV (reference sequence). The CDR3 DNA sequence: TGTGCCAGCAATTTGGGAGTTAGCTCCTATAATTCACCCCTCCACTTT. Translation gives CASNLGVSSYNSPLHF.

The genes are TRBV13 and TRBJ2-6, with D unresolved. In germline, CDR1 is PRHDT, CDR2 FYEKMQ (reference sequence). V was trimmed by 6 bases and J by 1 base, leaving 7 bases between them. CDR3 length: 14 amino acids. The CDR3 spells CASSFRSGANVLTF. The CDR3 nucleotides are TGTGCCAGCAGTTTTCGTTCTGGGGCCAACGTCCTGACTTTC.

DNA for the CDR3: TGTGCCAGCAGCCAATTACGACAGGAAGTGGGGACCGGGGAGCTGTTTTTT. Amino acid sequence: CASSQLRQEVGTGELFF. The V gene is TRBV7-7, the J gene TRBJ2-2; D is possibly TRBD1 (6 bases). The germline CDR1 and CDR2 sequences are SSHAT and FNYEAQ (reference sequence). The CDR3 is 17 amino acids. V shed 5 bases and J shed 5 bases, with 21 bases lying between them.

J is TRBJ2-1 and V is TRBV29-1, with D possibly matching TRBD1 (5 bases). CDR3 length: 12 amino acids. In germline, CDR1 is SQVTM, CDR2 ANQGSEA. V shed 7 bases and J shed 4 bases, with 11 bases lying between them. In DNA form, the CDR3 reads TGCAGCGGAAACCAGGGATACAATGAGCAGTTCTTC. Its protein is CSGNQGYNEQFF.

The chain uses TRBV10-3 and TRBJ2-3; 8 bases line up with TRBD1. There are 15 residues in the CDR3. Germline values: CDR1 ENHRY, CDR2 SYGVKD. Trimming removed 3 bases from V and 1 base from J; junction bases left unmatched: 3. The CDR3 DNA sequence: TGTGCCATCAGTGACCAGGACAGGGGCACAGATACGCAGTATTTT. It yields the protein CAISDQDRGTDTQYF.

The chain combines TRBV6-6 with TRBJ1-5; maybe TRBD1 (6 bases). V gave up 5 bases and J gave up 4 bases, with 15 bases separating them. Germline V gene lookup returns CDR1 MNHNY and CDR2 SVGAGI (reference sequence). The CDR3 is 15 amino acids. The CDR3 loop reads CASSPGQTLNQPQHF. The DNA of the CDR3 is TGTGCCAGCAGTCCCGGACAGACACTTAATCAGCCCCAGCATTTT.

The rearrangement joins TRBV6-5 to TRBJ2-1; D is uncertain. This CDR3 spans 12 amino acids. The germline gives CDR1 MNHEY, CDR2 SVGAGI. Trimming cost V 4 bases and J 4 bases, with 5 bases left between them. This CDR3 reads CASSSTYNEQFF. The CDR3 bases are TGTGCCAGCAGTTCCACATACAATGAGCAGTTCTTC.

The rearrangement uses TRBV16 and TRBJ1-5, with D uncertain. Between the trimmed V and J ends, which lost 1 base and 4 bases, there was a span of 8 bases. This CDR3 region has 14 residues. CDR1 KGHSY and CDR2 FQNENV come from the germline V gene. In nucleotides, the CDR3 is TGTGCCAGCAGCCAATTGCGGGGAAATCAGCCCCAGCATTTT. Protein sequence: CASSQLRGNQPQHF.

About this clone: The junction shows a germline mismatch at one end, possibly a read error. The chain recombines TRBV9 with TRBJ2-7, with a weak D call TRBD2 (7 bases). The CDR3 is made up of 18 amino acids. The germline V gene encodes CDR1 SGDLS and CDR2 YYNGEE. CDR3 sequence (DNA): TGTACCAGCAGCCTCCCAGGGGAGGGGGGGCCCAGCTCCTACGAGCAGTACTTC. Translation gives CTSSLPGEGGPSSYEQYF.

The V call is TRBV18, the J call TRBJ1-4, with a possible D match to TRBD1 (5 bases). The ends were cut back, 3 bases at V and 1 base at J, with 9 bases in the middle. Per germline, CDR1 KGHSH and CDR2 LQKENI. The CDR3 runs to 15 residues. The CDR3 bases are TGTGCCAGCTCACCCGACAGAGGAACTAATGAAAAACTGTTTTTT. Translating it yields CASSPDRGTNEKLFF.

The chain employs TRBV5-5 and TRBJ2-3; 10 nucleotides align to TRBD1. CDR3 length: 15 amino acids. Germline CDR1 SGHKS, CDR2 YYEKEE (reference sequence). Trimming at V came to 3 bases and at J to 4 bases, leaving 5 bases not matched to a gene. The CDR3 nucleotides are TGTGCCAGCAGCTCCCTCGGGACAGGGGCAGATACGCAGTATTTT. Translating gives CASSSLGTGADTQYF.

The chain recombines TRBV5-6 with TRBJ2-7, with D tentatively TRBD2 (6 bases). The CDR3 has 14 residues. The germline V gene has CDR1 SGHDT and CDR2 YYEEEE. Trimming cost V 5 bases and J 9 bases, with 21 bases left between them. For the CDR3, the DNA is TGTGCCAGCAGTTTAGCCGTCGCAGGGACTGGGCAGTACTTC. Translation gives CASSLAVAGTGQYF.

This chain's CDR3 is CASSAVGLAAYEQYF. In DNA, the CDR3 is TGTGCCAGCAGTGCAGTCGGACTAGCGGCCTACGAGCAGTACTTC. The genes are TRBV28 and TRBJ2-7; 10 bases align to TRBD2. This CDR3 spans 15 amino acids. Trimming cost V 5 bases and J 2 bases; bases outside gene matches: 6. Germline CDR1 MDHEN, CDR2 SYDVKM.